One and the same sample provided the 22 T cell receptor beta chains below, sequenced in a study of blood T cell repertoires in COVID-19. Using immunoSEQ multiplex PCR, the repertoire was profiled, and TCRdb retains in-frame clones only, with some absent. The repertoire holds about 270,000 clones, about 90% seen once, with approximately 1.8% in the top ten. The sequencing sample was made of PBMCs or T cells enriched from blood (not recorded which). These receptors all come from a woman aged 55-69 years who had recovered from COVID-19.

The chain has TRBV24-1 and TRBJ2-2, with D possibly TRBD2 on 6 matching bases. Germline-derived CDR1 and CDR2 are KGHDR and SFDVKD. This CDR3 is 16 amino acids long. Deletions cut 5 bases from V and 0 bases from J, with 12 bases between. The CDR3 spells CATSVTGTANTGELFF. The CDR3, as DNA: TGTGCCACCAGTGTTACGGGGACTGCGAACACCGGGGAGCTGTTTTTT.

This chain connects TRBV11-2 to TRBJ2-7, with D tentatively TRBD1 (5 bases). The length of the CDR3 is 14 residues. CDR1 is SGHAT, CDR2 FQNNGV, per germline. The V gene lost 5 bases and the J gene lost 4 bases, with 15 bases spanning the gap. CDR3 sequence reads: CASSGAGIRYEQYF. In DNA form, the CDR3 reads TGTGCCAGCAGCGGAGCAGGGATAAGGTACGAGCAGTACTTC.

The V call is TRBV11-2, the J call TRBJ2-7; 7 positions match TRBD1. J gave up 11 bases and V 0 bases, and 10 bases lay outside the gene matches. Germline assignment: CDR1 SGHAT and CDR2 FQNNGV. This CDR3 is built from 14 residues. CDR3 in DNA: TGTGCCAGCAGCTTAGATTCTCTCGGACAGGTTAAGTACTTC. It codes for CASSLDSLGQVKYF.

This sequence joins TRBV2 and TRBJ2-2, with D possibly being TRBD1 (5 bases). Per germline, CDR1 SNHLY and CDR2 FYNNEI. This CDR3 has 14 residues. V was cut by 6 bases and J by 5 bases, with 13 bases left in between. CDR3 sequence reads: CASRGLVRTGELFF. In DNA, the CDR3 is TGTGCCAGCAGGGGGCTAGTGCGGACCGGGGAGCTGTTTTTT.

This clone occurred once. The chain couples TRBV12-3 or TRBV12-4 to TRBJ1-1; D unresolved. V lost 3 bases to trimming and J lost 6 bases, with 11 bases between them. CDR3 length equals 13 residues. Written as DNA, the CDR3 is TGTGCCAGCAGTTTCGACGGGTACGCTGAAGCTTTCTTT. Protein sequence: CASSFDGYAEAFF.

The chain is built from TRBV7-3 and TRBJ2-2, with TRBD1 matching over 7 bases. CDR1 and CDR2 from the germline V gene are SGHTA and FQGTGA. J lost 5 bases, V lost 5 bases, and 8 bases had no gene match. The length of the CDR3 is 15 residues. The CDR3 DNA reads TGTGCCAGCAGCCCCCAGACAGGGTTAACCGGGGAGCTGTTTTTT. Its protein product is CASSPQTGLTGELFF.

The chain employs TRBV18 and TRBJ1-4; 10 bases map to TRBD1. The trim removed 6 bases at V and 6 bases at J, leaving 7 bases unmatched. Germline loops: CDR1 KGHSH, CDR2 LQKENI. The CDR3 runs to 15 residues. The CDR3 DNA is TGTGCCAGCTCCTCGACCGGGACAGGGGATGAAAAACTGTTTTTT. Its protein is CASSSTGTGDEKLFF. The full variable domain, in which reference TRBV18 and TRBJ1-4 provide the parts outside the CDR3, is NAGVMQNPRHLVRRRGQEARLRCSPMKGHSHVYWYRQLPEEGLKFMVYLQKENIIDESGMPKERFSAEFPKEGPSILRIQQVVRGDSAAYFCASSSTGTGDEKLFFGSGTQLSVL.

The J gene is TRBJ1-1, the V gene TRBV27; D not resolved. Germline V gene sequence: CDR1 MNHEY, CDR2 SMNVEV (reference sequence). V was shortened by 3 bases and J by 5 bases, with 13 bases between the two germline ends. This CDR3 region has 14 residues. CDR3 sequence (DNA): TGTGCCAGCAGTTTGGAGGGTGGATTGACTGAAGCTTTCTTT. Translation: CASSLEGGLTEAFF.

This clone has just a few counts. The rearrangement uses TRBV11-3 and TRBJ2-7, with D possibly TRBD1 on 6 matching bases. This CDR3 contains 15 residues. The V gene lost 5 bases and the J gene lost 5 bases, with 19 bases spanning the gap. Germline values: CDR1 SGHNT, CDR2 YENEEA. The CDR3 region is CASSPYLAGVHEQYF. In DNA, the CDR3 is TGTGCCAGCAGCCCGTACCTCGCAGGGGTCCACGAGCAGTACTTC.

The chain has TRBV29-1 and TRBJ1-1, with D possibly matching TRBD1 (5 bases). CDR1 and CDR2 from the germline V gene are SQVTM and ANQGSEA. Trimming stripped 3 bases from V and 1 base from J, with 9 bases between. This CDR3 has 13 residues. CDR3 nucleotide sequence: TGCAGCGTTGACATCGGGGGGAACACTGAAGCTTTCTTT. This translates into CSVDIGGNTEAFF.

The CDR3 coding sequence is TGTGCCAGCTCACCATGGCCAGGAACCGGGGAGCTGTTTTTT. It specifies CASSPWPGTGELFF. The rearrangement links TRBV18 to TRBJ2-2, with D unresolved. CDR3 size: 14 residues. Germline V CDR1 and CDR2: KGHSH, LQKENI. The V end lost 2 bases, the J end lost 5 bases, and 9 bases lay between the germline ends.

CDR3 in DNA: TGTGCCAGCAGCTCGCAACATCCGGGACAGGGGATCACAGATACGCAGTATTTT. Encoded protein: CASSSQHPGQGITDTQYF. This chain connects TRBV5-5 to TRBJ2-3, with 10 bases lining up with TRBD1. Germline V CDR1 and CDR2: SGHKS, YYEKEE (reference sequence). Losses at the gene ends were 3 bases for V and 2 bases for J; bases not matched to a gene: 12. This CDR3 has 18 amino acids.

The chain links TRBV7-9 to TRBJ2-7; possible D gene TRBD1, 6 bases. Trimming cost V 0 bases and J 4 bases, with 10 bases left between them. Germline CDR1 SEHNR, CDR2 FQNEAQ (reference sequence). The CDR3 has 14 residues. The CDR3 sequence: CASSLAGGNYEQYF. The DNA of the CDR3 is TGTGCCAGCAGCTTAGCAGGGGGTAATTACGAGCAGTACTTC.

This chain connects TRBV7-9 to TRBJ2-7; D unclear. Germline lookup yields CDR1 SEHNR and CDR2 FQNEAQ (reference sequence). This CDR3 has 16 residues. V was trimmed by 4 bases and J by 2 bases, leaving 18 bases between them. The CDR3 sequence: CASSSTRGINPYEQYF. The CDR3 DNA reads as TGTGCCAGCAGCTCCACCCGTGGCATAAACCCCTACGAGCAGTACTTC.

This clone was observed once. The chain combines TRBV18 with TRBJ2-4, with 7 bases fitting TRBD2. The V segment lost 6 bases and the J segment 7 bases; nucleotides outside the gene matches: 12. Germline V CDR1 and CDR2: KGHSH, LQKENI. This CDR3 spans 15 amino acids. The CDR3 coding sequence is TGTGCCAGCTCCCCGAATCACAGCGGGGAGAACATTCAGTACTTC. Translated, it gives CASSPNHSGENIQYF.

This chain uses TRBV2 with TRBJ1-1, with D tentatively TRBD1 (5 bases). The CDR3 sequence is 12 residues long. Trimming stripped 5 bases from V and 2 bases from J, with 6 bases between. Germline V gene sequence: CDR1 SNHLY, CDR2 FYNNEI. The CDR3 DNA reads TGTGCCAGCAGTACAGGTAACACTGAAGCTTTCTTT. Residues: CASSTGNTEAFF.

This clone was found once. The chain is built from TRBV27 and TRBJ2-5; TRBD1 matches at 10 bases. CDR1 is MNHEY and CDR2 is SMNVEV in the germline V gene (reference sequence). Germline trimming cut 5 bases from V and 5 bases from J; bases unmatched to any gene: 8. This CDR3 spans 15 amino acids. The CDR3 is CASSPGTGAGETQYF. The CDR3 DNA sequence: TGTGCCAGCAGTCCAGGGACAGGGGCTGGCGAGACCCAGTACTTC.

The rearrangement joins TRBV5-1 to TRBJ1-1; possible D gene TRBD1, 5 bases. CDR1 is SGHRS and CDR2 is YFSETQ in the germline V gene. V lost 5 bases and J 1 base, leaving 18 bases between the germline ends. There are 16 residues in the CDR3. In DNA form, the CDR3 reads TGCGCCAGCAGGCCGACAGCAAGCGTACCGAACACTGAAGCTTTCTTT. Amino acid sequence: CASRPTASVPNTEAFF. The full variable domain, completed using reference TRBV5-1 and TRBJ1-1, is KAGVTQTPRYLIKTRGQQVTLSCSPISGHRSVSWYQQTPGQGLQFLFEYFSETQRNKGNFPGRFSGRQFSNSRSEMNVSTLELGDSALYLCASRPTASVPNTEAFFGQGTRLTVV.

The J gene is TRBJ2-7, the V gene TRBV11-2, with D possibly TRBD1 on 6 matching bases. Deletions cut 0 bases from V and 2 bases from J, with 11 bases between. CDR3 length: 15 residues. Germline V gene data show CDR1 as SGHAT and CDR2 as FQNNGV. This CDR3 reads CASSLDFGTPYEQYF. The CDR3, as DNA: TGTGCCAGCAGCTTAGATTTCGGGACACCCTACGAGCAGTACTTC.

This clone came up once. This chain links TRBV10-1 with TRBJ1-1; no reliable D call. Germline V gene lookup returns CDR1 WNHNN and CDR2 SYGVQD (reference sequence). The ends were cut back, 7 bases at V and 8 bases at J, with 17 bases in the middle. The length of the CDR3 is 13 residues. The CDR3 spells CASTLLNDGEAFF. DNA for the CDR3: TGCGCCAGCACTCTCCTCAACGACGGGGAAGCTTTCTTT.

This rearrangement joins TRBV10-1 to TRBJ2-3, with 7 positions matching TRBD2. Germline CDR1 reads WNHNN; CDR2 reads SYGVQD (reference sequence). This CDR3 region has 15 residues. J was trimmed by 10 bases and V by 2 bases; bases with no gene match: 12. CDR3 loop: CASSEPAGTFGAQYF. In DNA form, the CDR3 reads TGCGCCAGCAGTGAGCCAGCGGGGACCTTTGGGGCGCAGTATTTT.

Worth noting for this clone: Other DNA sequences in this sample translate to the same CDR3. The chain is built from TRBV3-1 (or the pseudogene TRBV3-2) and TRBJ2-3, with TRBD2 matching over 7 bases. Germline V gene data show CDR1 as LGHDT and CDR2 as YNNKEL (reference sequence). V lost 1 base, J lost 3 bases, and 1 base stayed unmatched. The CDR3 covers 14 residues. CDR3 loop: CASSQGGGTDTQYF. For the CDR3, the DNA is TGTGCCAGCAGCCAAGGGGGGGGGACAGATACGCAGTATTTT.